A selection of T cell receptor beta chains follows, all from one sample in a study of blood T cells in healthy people across ages. TCRdb re-derived calls from the 5' RACE reads in MiXCR, one entry per CDR3 protein. The sample lists more than 700,000 distinct CDR3 sequences, 46% occurring once. Material for sequencing was blood. These TCRs come from a man older than 75 in good health. CDR3s include the opening cysteine and the closing phenylalanine or tryptophan. D genes are given only for firm matches. Clone size appears in some rows only: once, few, many, or a class for an expanded clone.

clone size: .
D gene: .
J gene: TRBJ2-5
CDR3 length: 14
V gene: TRBV6-2/TRBV6-3
CDR3 DNA: TGTGCCAGCAGAGCAACAGGGAACCAAGAGACCCAGTACTTC
CDR3 protein: CASRATGNQETQYF

clone size: few
D gene: TRBD2
J gene: TRBJ2-5
CDR3 length: 17
V gene: TRBV5-1
CDR3 DNA: TGCGCCAGCAGCTTGGCCTTGGGCGGGAGCCTCCAAGAGACCCAGTACTTC
CDR3 protein: CASSLALGGSLQETQYF

clone size: .
D gene: .
J gene: TRBJ2-2
CDR3 length: 13
V gene: TRBV29-1
CDR3 DNA: TGCAGCGTTCTATGGGCGAACACCGGGGAGCTGTTTTTT
CDR3 protein: CSVLWANTGELFF

clone size: once
D gene: .
J gene: TRBJ1-2
CDR3 length: 15
V gene: TRBV7-2
CDR3 DNA: TGTGCCAGCAGCTTAAAGAGAACAGGATTTGATGGCTACACCTTC
CDR3 protein: CASSLKRTGFDGYTF

clone size: .
D gene: .
J gene: TRBJ2-5
CDR3 length: 14
V gene: TRBV2
CDR3 DNA: TGTGCCAGCAGTCGGGACGCGAGCCAAGAGACCCAGTACTTC
CDR3 protein: CASSRDASQETQYF

clone size: many
D gene: TRBD2
J gene: TRBJ2-1
CDR3 length: 18
V gene: TRBV18
CDR3 DNA: TGTGCCAGCTCACCACGACTAGCGGGAACGGGATCCTACAATGAGCAGTTCTTC
CDR3 protein: CASSPRLAGTGSYNEQFF

clone size: few
D gene: .
J gene: TRBJ2-5
CDR3 length: 13
V gene: TRBV11-2
CDR3 DNA: TGTGCCAGCAGCCCCGCGGGGAAAGAGACCCAGTACTTC
CDR3 protein: CASSPAGKETQYF

clone size: .
D gene: .
J gene: TRBJ2-7
CDR3 length: 14
V gene: TRBV7-9
CDR3 DNA: TGTGCCAGCAGCTTAGTACTGGGTATGGATGAGCAGTACTTC
CDR3 protein: CASSLVLGMDEQYF

clone size: .
D gene: TRBD2
J gene: TRBJ2-1
CDR3 length: 14
V gene: TRBV12-3/TRBV12-4
CDR3 DNA: TGTGCCAGCAGATTTGGGACTAGCAACCATGAGCAGTTCTTC
CDR3 protein: CASRFGTSNHEQFF

clone size: many
D gene: TRBD2
J gene: TRBJ2-5
CDR3 length: 12
V gene: TRBV29-1
CDR3 DNA: TGCAGCGTTGCAGAAGCGGGAGGCACCCAGTACTTC
CDR3 protein: CSVAEAGGTQYF

clone size: .
D gene: .
J gene: TRBJ2-1
CDR3 length: 15
V gene: TRBV11-3
CDR3 DNA: TGTGCCAGCAGCTCCTTAGGTCAGAAGAGGGATGAGCAGTTCTTC
CDR3 protein: CASSSLGQKRDEQFF

clone size: .
D gene: .
J gene: TRBJ2-6
CDR3 length: 16
V gene: TRBV5-1
CDR3 DNA: TGCGCCAGCAGCTTGGGACCAGCGACTGGGGCCAACGTCCTGACTTTC
CDR3 protein: CASSLGPATGANVLTF

clone size: few
D gene: TRBD2
J gene: TRBJ2-3
CDR3 length: 16
V gene: TRBV24-1
CDR3 DNA: TGTGCCACCAGTGACCGGACTAGCGGGAGTGGAGATACGCAGTATTTT
CDR3 protein: CATSDRTSGSGDTQYF

clone size: few
D gene: .
J gene: TRBJ1-2
CDR3 length: 12
V gene: TRBV2
CDR3 DNA: TGTGCCAGCAGTGTTGACCGCTATGGCTACACCTTC
CDR3 protein: CASSVDRYGYTF

clone size: .
D gene: .
J gene: TRBJ1-2
CDR3 length: 13
V gene: TRBV20-1
CDR3 DNA: TGCAGTGCCACGAACAGGGTTTCCTATGGCTACACCTTC
CDR3 protein: CSATNRVSYGYTF

clone size: .
D gene: .
J gene: TRBJ2-7
CDR3 length: 15
V gene: TRBV27
CDR3 DNA: TGTGCCAGCAGCCCGCAGACAAGGGGGATTTACGAGCAGTACTTC
CDR3 protein: CASSPQTRGIYEQYF

clone size: once
D gene: TRBD2
J gene: TRBJ2-3
CDR3 length: 18
V gene: TRBV7-9
CDR3 DNA: TGTGCCAGCAGCCCCGGCACCCTAGCGGCAACTAGCACAGATACGCAGTATTTT
CDR3 protein: CASSPGTLAATSTDTQYF

clone size: .
D gene: TRBD2
J gene: TRBJ2-3
CDR3 length: 16
V gene: TRBV20-1
CDR3 DNA: TGCAGTGCTACGGGCGGGACTAGAGAGGGCACAGATACGCAGTATTTT
CDR3 protein: CSATGGTREGTDTQYF

clone size: .
D gene: .
J gene: TRBJ2-1
CDR3 length: 15
V gene: TRBV5-1
CDR3 DNA: TGCGCCAGCAGCTTGTTTGGGGGGACCAACAATGAGCAGTTCTTC
CDR3 protein: CASSLFGGTNNEQFF

clone size: .
D gene: .
J gene: TRBJ2-7
CDR3 length: 15
V gene: TRBV27
CDR3 DNA: TGTGCCAGCAGTCGTAACGGCCTAGGGGGTGACGAGCAGTACTTC
CDR3 protein: CASSRNGLGGDEQYF

clone size: .
D gene: .
J gene: TRBJ2-7
CDR3 length: 14
V gene: TRBV3-1
CDR3 DNA: TGTGCCTGCACCCCGAGGGAGAGAGCCTACGAGCAGTACTTC
CDR3 protein: CACTPRERAYEQYF

clone size: .
D gene: .
J gene: TRBJ2-1
CDR3 length: 14
V gene: TRBV20-1
CDR3 DNA: TGCAGTGCTAGAGATCCCGGCAGCTACAATGAGCAGTTCTTC
CDR3 protein: CSARDPGSYNEQFF

clone size: many
D gene: .
J gene: TRBJ2-1
CDR3 length: 15
V gene: TRBV11-3
CDR3 DNA: TGTGCCAGCAGCGACGGGACGCTATCCTACAATGAGCAGTTCTTC
CDR3 protein: CASSDGTLSYNEQFF

clone size: .
D gene: TRBD2
J gene: TRBJ2-7
CDR3 length: 15
V gene: TRBV6-6
CDR3 DNA: TGTGCCAGCAGTTACTTAGCGGGAGGCCAGGACGAGCAGTACTTC
CDR3 protein: CASSYLAGGQDEQYF

clone size: few
D gene: TRBD1
J gene: TRBJ2-3
CDR3 length: 14
V gene: TRBV4-2
CDR3 DNA: TGTGCCAGCAGCCCTAACCCAGGGGGAGATACGCAGTATTTT
CDR3 protein: CASSPNPGGDTQYF

clone size: .
D gene: .
J gene: TRBJ2-1
CDR3 length: 15
V gene: TRBV10-2
CDR3 DNA: TGCGCCAGCAGTGAGGGCCAGGGTCCCCACAATGAGCAGTTCTTC
CDR3 protein: CASSEGQGPHNEQFF

clone size: .
D gene: .
J gene: TRBJ2-1
CDR3 length: 12
V gene: TRBV28
CDR3 DNA: TGTGCCAGCAGTCCCAATAGCATGGAGCAGTTCTTC
CDR3 protein: CASSPNSMEQFF

clone size: .
D gene: .
J gene: TRBJ2-7
CDR3 length: 14
V gene: TRBV9
CDR3 DNA: TGTGCCAGCAGCGCCGGGACGCTTTCCTACGAGCAGTACTTC
CDR3 protein: CASSAGTLSYEQYF

clone size: .
D gene: TRBD2
J gene: TRBJ2-5
CDR3 length: 16
V gene: TRBV2
CDR3 DNA: TGTGCCAGCACCCTCGGGGGACTAGCGGGAGGGGAGACCCAGTACTTC
CDR3 protein: CASTLGGLAGGETQYF

clone size: .
D gene: .
J gene: TRBJ2-3
CDR3 length: 11
V gene: TRBV29-1
CDR3 DNA: TGCAGCGTTGAAGTGGCAGATACGCAGTATTTT
CDR3 protein: CSVEVADTQYF